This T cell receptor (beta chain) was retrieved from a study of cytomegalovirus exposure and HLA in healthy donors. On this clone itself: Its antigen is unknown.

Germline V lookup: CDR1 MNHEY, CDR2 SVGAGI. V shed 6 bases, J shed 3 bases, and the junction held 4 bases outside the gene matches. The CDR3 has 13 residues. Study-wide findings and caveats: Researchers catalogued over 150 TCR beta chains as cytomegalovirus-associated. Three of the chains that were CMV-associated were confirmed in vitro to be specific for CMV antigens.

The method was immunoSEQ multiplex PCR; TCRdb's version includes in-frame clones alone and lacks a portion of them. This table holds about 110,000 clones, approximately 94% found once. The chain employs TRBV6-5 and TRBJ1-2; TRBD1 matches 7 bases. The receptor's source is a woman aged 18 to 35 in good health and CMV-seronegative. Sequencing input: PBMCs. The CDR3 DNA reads TGTGCCAGCAGCCCCACAGGGGACTATGGCTACACCTTC. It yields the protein CASSPTGDYGYTF.